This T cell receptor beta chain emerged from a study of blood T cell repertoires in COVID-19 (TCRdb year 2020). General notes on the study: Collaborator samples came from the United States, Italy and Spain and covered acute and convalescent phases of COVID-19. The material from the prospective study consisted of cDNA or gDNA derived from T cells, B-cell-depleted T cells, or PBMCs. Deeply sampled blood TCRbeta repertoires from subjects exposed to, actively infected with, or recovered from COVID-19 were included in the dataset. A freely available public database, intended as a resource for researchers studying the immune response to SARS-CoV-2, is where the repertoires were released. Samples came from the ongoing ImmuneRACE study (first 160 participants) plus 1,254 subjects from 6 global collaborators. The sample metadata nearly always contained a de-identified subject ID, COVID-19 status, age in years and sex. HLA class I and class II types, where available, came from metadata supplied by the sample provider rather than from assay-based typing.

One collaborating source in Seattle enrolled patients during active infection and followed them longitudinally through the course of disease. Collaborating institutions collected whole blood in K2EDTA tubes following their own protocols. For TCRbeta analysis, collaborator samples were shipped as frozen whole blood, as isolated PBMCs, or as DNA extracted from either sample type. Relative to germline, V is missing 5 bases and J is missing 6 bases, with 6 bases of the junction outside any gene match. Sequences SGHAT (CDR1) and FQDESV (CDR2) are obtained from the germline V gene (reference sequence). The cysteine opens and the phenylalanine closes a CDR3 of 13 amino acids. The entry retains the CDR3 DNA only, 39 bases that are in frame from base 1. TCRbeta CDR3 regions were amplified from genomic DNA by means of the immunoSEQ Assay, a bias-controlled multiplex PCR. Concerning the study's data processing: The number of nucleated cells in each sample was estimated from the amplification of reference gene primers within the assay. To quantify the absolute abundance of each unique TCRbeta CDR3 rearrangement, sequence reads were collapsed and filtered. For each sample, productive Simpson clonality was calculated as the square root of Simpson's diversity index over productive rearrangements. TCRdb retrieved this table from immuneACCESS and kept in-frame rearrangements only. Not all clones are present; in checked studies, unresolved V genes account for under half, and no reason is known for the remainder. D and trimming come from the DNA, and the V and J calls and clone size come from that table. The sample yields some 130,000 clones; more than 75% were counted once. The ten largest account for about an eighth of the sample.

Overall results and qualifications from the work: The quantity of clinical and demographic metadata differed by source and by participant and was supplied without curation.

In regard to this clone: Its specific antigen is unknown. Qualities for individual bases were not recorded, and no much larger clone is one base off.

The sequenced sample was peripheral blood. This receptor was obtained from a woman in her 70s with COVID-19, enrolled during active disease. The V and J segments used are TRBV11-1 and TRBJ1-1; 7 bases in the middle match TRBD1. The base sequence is TGTGCCAGCAGCACGACAGGGTTCGCTGAAGCTTTCTTT. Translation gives CASSTTGFAEAFF.